The clone carrying this TCR beta chain was counted many times. CDR3 size: 14 residues. V was shortened by 3 bases and J by 7 bases, with 16 bases between the two germline ends. CDR1 and CDR2 (germline): KGHSY, FQNENV. These data are taken from a study of blood T cell repertoires in COVID-19. Background on the study: COVID-19 samples collected from the United States, Italy and Spain covered acute and convalescent phases.

Participants' own reports of clinical history determined their cohort assignment. Cohort 3 donors were reported recovered after two negative PCRs, clearance, or symptom resolution. Per the study methods: Counts of nucleated cells, estimated from reference gene primer amplification, were obtained. Measured with immunoSEQ multiplex PCR; TCRdb has only the in-frame clones, and not every one. Clonal size and the V and J genes are those of that table, whereas D and trimming came from the DNA. Among roughly 220,000 clones, around 90% were seen once, and the ten largest hold 2.6%. V and J are TRBV16 and TRBJ2-7; D is unclear. What was sequenced was PBMCs or T cells enriched from blood (not recorded which). This clonotype was sampled from a woman in her 30s who had recovered from COVID-19. In nucleotides, the CDR3 is TGTGCCAGCAGCCATTACGCTCGCGGAATGGAGCAGTACTTC. It translates to CASSHYARGMEQYF.